The T cell receptor (beta chain) under discussion was sequenced for a study of blood T cells in healthy people across ages. From germline, CDR1 is MGHDK and CDR2 SYGVNS. The CDR3 extends over 14 amino acids. This clonotype was recorded a few times. A junction boundary mismatches the germline segment, possibly from a read error. Alongside a J-beta primer mix, a sample-barcoded 5' primer served in a second PCR lasting about 6 to 11 cycles. TCRdb called the 5' RACE reads again in MiXCR, with one record for every CDR3 protein. The sample holds more than 800,000 distinct CDR3 sequences; about 28% are singletons and the top ten take roughly 17%.

The genes are TRBV25-1 and TRBJ2-5; D not certain. Sequenced input: blood. The TCR was taken from a woman of 80 years or more in good health. CDR3 in amino acids: CASSHMPSQETRYF. The CDR3, as DNA: TGTGCCAGCAGTCATATGCCCAGCCAAGAGACCCGGTACTTC.